One sample yielded the 25 T cell receptor beta chains listed below, sequenced in a study of shared clonotypes between healthy human individuals. Assay used: immunoSEQ multiplex PCR; TCRdb lists only in-frame clones, some missing. The sample contains 500,000 to 550,000 clones, about 96% of which appear only once. The sequencing input was naive CD4+ T cells sorted from blood. Subset described: CD45RA+ positively selected. Source of these receptors: a woman aged 30 to 39 in good health.

The chain carries TRBV19 and TRBJ2-1; unclear D gene. Per germline, CDR1 LNHDA and CDR2 SQIVND (reference sequence). With 5 bases removed from V and 5 bases from J, the gap between germline ends came to 13 bases. The CDR3 covers 14 residues. The CDR3 DNA reads TGTGCCAGTAGTTGGCTCGGTTCGGACAATGAGCAGTTCTTC. Protein product: CASSWLGSDNEQFF.

The chain uses TRBV30 and TRBJ1-2; D gene ambiguous. Germline-derived CDR1 and CDR2 are GTSNPN and SVGIG (reference sequence). The CDR3 is made up of 13 amino acids. Between the trimmed V and J ends, which lost 2 bases and 4 bases, there was a span of 11 bases. CDR3 in amino acids: CAWSRMGTYGYTF. In DNA, the CDR3 is TGTGCCTGGAGTCGGATGGGCACCTATGGCTACACCTTC.

For this clone: The same CDR3 can be traced to other DNA sequences in this sample. The rearrangement uses TRBV28 and TRBJ1-3; D possibly corresponds to TRBD1 (6 bases). Trimming removed 6 bases at V and 4 bases at J, with 13 bases between. The CDR3 extends over 14 amino acids. CDR1 and CDR2 from the germline V gene are MDHEN and SYDVKM. CDR3 DNA sequence: TGTGCCAGCAGCCCACCAGGGGCGGGAAACACCATATATTTT. Protein sequence: CASSPPGAGNTIYF. The variable domain in full, with the rest retrieved from reference TRBV28 and TRBJ1-3, is DVKVTQSSRYLVKRTGEKVFLECVQDMDHENMFWYRQDPGLGLRLIYFSYDVKMKEKGDIPEGYSVSREKKERFSLILESASTNQTSMYLCASSPPGAGNTIYFGEGSWLTVV.

This clone turned up a few times. The chain carries TRBV7-9 and TRBJ1-4, with D uncertain. Germline values: CDR1 SEHNR, CDR2 FQNEAQ (reference sequence). The ends were cut back, 1 base at V and 3 bases at J, with 9 bases in the middle. This CDR3 spans 15 amino acids. The chain's CDR3 is CASSLEWGSNEKLFF. Here the CDR3 DNA reads TGTGCCAGCAGCTTAGAGTGGGGATCTAATGAAAAACTGTTTTTT.

The gene calls are TRBV11-1 and TRBJ2-1; D ambiguous. Trimming took 4 bases from V and 8 from J, leaving 6 bases between them. The CDR3 totals 11 residues. Germline assignment: CDR1 SGHAT and CDR2 FQDESV (reference sequence). The chain's CDR3 is CASSSGYEQFF. In nucleotides, the CDR3 is TGTGCCAGCAGCTCAGGCTATGAGCAGTTCTTC.

The V and J genes are TRBV4-2 and TRBJ1-4, with D uncertain. The germline V and J ends were trimmed by 4 bases and 0 bases, with 6 bases remaining between them. CDR1 and CDR2 from the germline V gene are LGHNA and YNFKEQ. This CDR3 is 14 amino acids long. CDR3 DNA: TGTGCCAGCAGCCCAAGGCCAACTAATGAAAAACTGTTTTTT. Translation: CASSPRPTNEKLFF.

This rearrangement joins TRBV7-8 to TRBJ2-7; TRBD2 is a possible D gene (5 bases). In germline, CDR1 is SGHVS, CDR2 FQNEAQ. Trimming shortened V by 6 bases and J by 4 bases, and 13 bases separated the two germline ends. CDR3 length: 13 residues. CDR3 amino acids: CASRLKRDYEQYF. CDR3 sequence (DNA): TGTGCCAGCAGGTTAAAGAGGGATTACGAGCAGTACTTC.

The chain couples TRBV5-4 to TRBJ1-4, with TRBD1 matching 8 bases. V was clipped by 5 bases and J by 7 bases; unmatched bases: 13. CDR3 size: 16 residues. The germline V gene encodes CDR1 SGHNT and CDR2 YYREEE (reference sequence). Here the CDR3 reads CASSEQGGLGSEKLFF. The CDR3 DNA is TGTGCCAGCAGTGAACAGGGGGGGCTTGGAAGTGAAAAACTGTTTTTT.

V and J are TRBV11-3 and TRBJ2-7; 8 nucleotides agree with TRBD2. The germline V gene has CDR1 SGHNT and CDR2 YENEEA. The CDR3 totals 13 residues. J was trimmed by 6 bases and V by 5 bases; bases with no gene match: 6. The CDR3 bases are TGTGCCAGCAGCCTCGGGAGGGGGACCGAGCAGTACTTC. It is translated as CASSLGRGTEQYF.

The genes are TRBV27 and TRBJ2-7, with D perhaps matching TRBD1 (5 bases). Per the germline V gene, CDR1 is MNHEY and CDR2 is SMNVEV (reference sequence). CDR3 length: 13 amino acids. V lost 5 bases to trimming and J lost 2 bases, with 10 bases between them. CDR3 DNA: TGTGCCAGCAGTCTGATGGGGCCCTACGAGCAGTACTTC. It codes for CASSLMGPYEQYF.

The rearrangement uses TRBV11-3 and TRBJ2-7; the match to TRBD1 covers 8 bases. The germline gives CDR1 SGHNT, CDR2 YENEEA. The CDR3 runs 16 residues. The V gene end was trimmed by 2 bases and the J gene end by 3 bases; junction bases not matched to a gene: 9. Here the CDR3 reads CASSLKVETGGYEQYF. In nucleotides, the CDR3 is TGTGCCAGCAGCTTAAAAGTGGAAACAGGGGGCTACGAGCAGTACTTC. The entire variable domain, with the rest obtained from reference TRBV11-3 and TRBJ2-7, is as follows: EAGVVQSPRYKIIEKKQPVAFWCNPISGHNTLYWYLQNLGQGPELLIRYENEEAVDDSQLPKDRFSAERLKGVDSTLKIQPAELGDSAVYLCASSLKVETGGYEQYFGPGTRLTVT.

CDR3: CASSSFPGLVGEQYF. The CDR3 DNA sequence: TGTGCCAGCAGCTCTTTTCCCGGACTAGTAGGCGAGCAGTACTTC. The chain couples TRBV11-2 to TRBJ2-7, with TRBD2 matching over 7 bases. This CDR3 has 15 amino acids. V was pared by 4 bases and J by 6 bases, with 12 bases of the junction left unmatched. Germline CDR1 and CDR2: SGHAT and FQNNGV.

J is TRBJ1-2 and V is TRBV9; 9 bases line up with TRBD1. V shed 2 bases and J 7 bases; nucleotides not matched to a gene: 9. CDR3 size: 15 residues. Per the germline V gene, CDR1 is SGDLS and CDR2 is YYNGEE. CDR3 DNA: TGTGCCAGCAGCGTTCAAACAGGGGGCGCGGTTGGCTACACCTTC. Its protein is CASSVQTGGAVGYTF.

This chain joins TRBV15 and TRBJ1-2; D unresolved. From germline, CDR1 is LNHNV and CDR2 YYDKDF (reference sequence). Trimming shortened V by 1 base and J by 7 bases, and 7 bases separated the two germline ends. The CDR3 totals 12 residues. CDR3 nucleotides: TGTGCCACCAGCAGAGCGGGGTCTGGCTACACCTTC. This codes for CATSRAGSGYTF.

The rearrangement joins TRBV21-1 to TRBJ2-7; no DNA check was done on the table's D call, TRBD2. TRBV21-1 is a listed pseudogene. There are 14 residues in the CDR3. CDR3 sequence reads: CASSNIAGSYEQYF. The CDR3 DNA is TGTGCCAGCAGCAATATCGCGGGAAGCTACGAGCAGTACTTC.

This chain links TRBV6-1 with TRBJ1-5; 7 positions match TRBD1. The V segment lost 5 bases and the J segment 1 base; nucleotides outside the gene matches: 2. Germline V CDR1 and CDR2: MNHNS, SASEGT. CDR3 length: 14 amino acids. CDR3 coding DNA: TGTGCCAGCAGTCTGGGACAGAGCAATCAGCCCCAGCATTTT. Translating gives CASSLGQSNQPQHF.

This chain links TRBV10-3 with TRBJ2-2, with a tentative D call TRBD1 (5 bases). The CDR3 spans 15 residues. Germline lookup yields CDR1 ENHRY and CDR2 SYGVKD. Trimming left V 1 base short and J 4 bases short, with 10 bases between. CDR3 protein: CAISEWGSATGELFF. The CDR3 DNA follows: TGTGCCATCAGTGAGTGGGGCAGTGCCACCGGGGAGCTGTTTTTT.

The rearrangement uses TRBV5-1 and TRBJ2-7, with 8 bases aligning to TRBD1. With V trimmed by 4 bases and J by 2 bases, 5 bases remained unmatched. The germline V gene encodes CDR1 SGHRS and CDR2 YFSETQ. This CDR3 contains 14 residues. CDR3 loop: CASSRDRGTYEQYF. CDR3 nucleotide sequence: TGCGCCAGCAGCCGTGACAGGGGAACCTACGAGCAGTACTTC. Combining the CDR3 with reference TRBV5-1 and TRBJ2-7 gives the whole variable domain KAGVTQTPRYLIKTRGQQVTLSCSPISGHRSVSWYQQTPGQGLQFLFEYFSETQRNKGNFPGRFSGRQFSNSRSEMNVSTLELGDSALYLCASSRDRGTYEQYFGPGTRLTVT.

V usage is TRBV19 and J usage is TRBJ1-2; unclear D gene. The CDR3 consists of 12 residues. Looked up from germline, CDR1 is LNHDA and CDR2 is SQIVND (reference sequence). Trimming cost V 5 bases and J 4 bases, with 8 bases left between them. The CDR3 protein is CASSELGYGYTF. The CDR3 DNA is TGTGCCAGTAGTGAGTTAGGCTATGGCTACACCTTC.

To note about this clone: Other DNA sequences in the same sample also yield this CDR3. The chain couples TRBV19 to TRBJ2-7; 7 nucleotides match TRBD1. The CDR3 covers 13 residues. Germline V gene sequence: CDR1 LNHDA, CDR2 SQIVND (reference sequence). V was pared by 5 bases and J by 2 bases, with 3 bases of the junction left unmatched. CDR3 protein: CASSEGQTYEQYF. The CDR3 DNA reads as TGTGCCAGTAGTGAGGGACAGACCTACGAGCAGTACTTC.

The genes are TRBV5-4 and TRBJ2-1; 9 bases match TRBD2. The germline CDR1 and CDR2 sequences are SGHNT and YYREEE (reference sequence). V lost 1 base to trimming and J lost 9 bases; unmatched junction nucleotides: 11. The CDR3 has 16 residues. The chain's CDR3 is CASSLPASSGSGEQFF. The CDR3 DNA is TGTGCCAGCAGCTTGCCGGCGAGTAGCGGGAGTGGTGAGCAGTTCTTC.

V usage is TRBV7-2 and J usage is TRBJ2-5, with D perhaps matching TRBD2 (5 bases). The assigned J gene may be wrong: the sequence end matches TRBJ2-7 better. Germline V lookup: CDR1 SGHTA, CDR2 FQGNSA. The CDR3 loop spans 14 amino acids. The CDR3 nucleotides read TGTGCCAGCAGCTCCTGGACGGGGTTGTACGAGCAGTACTTC. This translates into CASSSWTGLYEQYF.

The CDR3 coding sequence is TGTGCCAGTAGTCTCCGCAATGAGCAGTTCTTC. Translation: CASSLRNEQFF. The J gene is TRBJ2-1, the V gene TRBV19; D gene unclear. V lost 5 bases to trimming and J lost 6 bases, with 5 bases between them. CDR1 LNHDA and CDR2 SQIVND come from the germline V gene (reference sequence). This CDR3 is built from 11 residues.

The rearrangement joins TRBV28 to TRBJ1-2, with D tentatively TRBD1 (5 bases). Germline V gene sequence: CDR1 MDHEN, CDR2 SYDVKM. V was pared by 7 bases and J by 2 bases, with 20 bases between. The CDR3 spans 16 residues. This CDR3 reads CASTPAYGAENYGYTF. In DNA form, the CDR3 reads TGTGCCAGCACCCCGGCATATGGGGCAGAAAACTATGGCTACACCTTC.

J is TRBJ1-2 and V is TRBV28; 9 nucleotides align to TRBD1. V dropped 5 bases and J dropped 7; count of bases not matched to a gene: 11. The CDR3 is 15 residues long. From germline, CDR1 is MDHEN and CDR2 SYDVKM. CDR3 sequence: CASSRTGTGILGYTF. In DNA form, the CDR3 reads TGTGCCAGCAGTCGCACCGGGACAGGGATCCTTGGCTACACCTTC.